This T cell receptor beta chain was observed in a study of T cell changes during pregnancy in multiple sclerosis (dated by TCRdb to 2018 to 2020). In the study overall: Changes in the T cell repertoire over the course of pregnancy were examined in this study in women with multiple sclerosis.

Comments on this clone: What this receptor recognizes is not known. Base qualities are not at hand, and no much larger clone is one base apart.

Library method: the immunoSEQ multiplex PCR assay. What TCRdb holds here is the immuneACCESS table cut down to in-frame rearrangements. Part of the clones is not present; checked against another copy, under half of the missing clones reflect an unresolved V gene, and the others are unexplained. Counted in this sample were 36,000 or so clones; about 88% of them appeared once. The leading ten clones occupy 0.45% to 0.6% of the sample. From the cysteine up to the phenylalanine, the CDR3 has a length of 16 residues. Of the read, only the CDR3 DNA is kept; its 48 bases are in frame from base 1. CDR1 and CDR2 are drawn from the germline V gene (reference sequence): LNHDA, SQIVND. V is pruned by 4 bases and J by 4 bases, leaving 7 bases of the junction without a gene match.

The chain employs TRBV19 and TRBJ2-1; the junction holds 10 bases that match TRBD2. This sample comprised CD4+ T cells from peripheral blood mononuclear cells, obtained in the first trimester of pregnancy. The clonotype comes from a female donor with multiple sclerosis, enrolled in a pregnancy study. CDR3 loop: CASSTPLAGDYNEQFF. The sequenced DNA: TGTGCCAGTAGTACCCCGCTAGCGGGAGATTACAATGAGCAGTTCTTC.